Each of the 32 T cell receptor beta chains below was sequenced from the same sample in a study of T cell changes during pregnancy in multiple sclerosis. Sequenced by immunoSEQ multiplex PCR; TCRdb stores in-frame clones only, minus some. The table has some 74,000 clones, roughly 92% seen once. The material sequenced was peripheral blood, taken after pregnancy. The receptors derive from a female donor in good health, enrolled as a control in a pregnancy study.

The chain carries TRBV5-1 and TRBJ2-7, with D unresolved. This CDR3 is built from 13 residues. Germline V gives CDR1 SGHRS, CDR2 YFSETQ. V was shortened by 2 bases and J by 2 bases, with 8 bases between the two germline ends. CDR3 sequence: CASSLENTYEQYF. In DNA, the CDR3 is TGCGCCAGCAGCTTAGAGAATACCTACGAGCAGTACTTC.

CDR3 in DNA: TGTGCCAGCAGTGAATTTAGCCCTAATGAAAAACTGTTTTTT. This translates into CASSEFSPNEKLFF. The chain is built from TRBV2 and TRBJ1-4; D remains unclear. CDR3 size: 14 residues. Germline V CDR1 and CDR2: SNHLY, FYNNEI. V lost 2 bases to trimming and J lost 3 bases, with 7 bases between them.

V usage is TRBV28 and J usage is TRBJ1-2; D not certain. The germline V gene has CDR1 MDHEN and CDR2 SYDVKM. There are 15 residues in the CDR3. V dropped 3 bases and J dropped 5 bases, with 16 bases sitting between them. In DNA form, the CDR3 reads TGTGCCAGCAGTTTTGTGGACGGGGAAAGATATGGCTACACCTTC. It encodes CASSFVDGERYGYTF.

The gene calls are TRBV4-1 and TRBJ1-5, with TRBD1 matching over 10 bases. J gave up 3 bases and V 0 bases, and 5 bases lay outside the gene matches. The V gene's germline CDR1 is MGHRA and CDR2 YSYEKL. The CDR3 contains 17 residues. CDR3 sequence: CASSQDRGTGANQPQHF. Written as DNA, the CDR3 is TGCGCCAGCAGCCAAGATAGGGGGACAGGGGCCAATCAGCCCCAGCATTTT.

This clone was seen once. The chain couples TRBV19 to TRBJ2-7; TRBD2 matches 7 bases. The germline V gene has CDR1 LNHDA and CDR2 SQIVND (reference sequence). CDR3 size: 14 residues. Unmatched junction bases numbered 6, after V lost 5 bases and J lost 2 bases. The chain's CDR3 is CASSETGGPYEQYF. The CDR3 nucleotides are TGTGCCAGTAGTGAAACGGGAGGACCCTACGAGCAGTACTTC. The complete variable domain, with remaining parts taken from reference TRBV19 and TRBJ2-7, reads DGGITQSPKYLFRKEGQNVTLSCEQNLNHDAMYWYRQDPGQGLRLIYYSQIVNDFQKGDIAEGYSVSREKKESFPLTVTSAQKNPTAFYLCASSETGGPYEQYFGPGTRLTVT.

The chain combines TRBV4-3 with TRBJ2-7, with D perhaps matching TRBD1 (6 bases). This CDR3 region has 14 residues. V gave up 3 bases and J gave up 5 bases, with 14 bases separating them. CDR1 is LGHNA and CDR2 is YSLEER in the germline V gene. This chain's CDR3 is CASSHRDNDDEQYF. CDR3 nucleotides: TGCGCCAGCAGCCATCGGGACAATGACGACGAGCAGTACTTC.

CDR3 sequence reads: CASSFYRGAYEQYF. Written as DNA, the CDR3 is TGTGCCAGCAGTTTTTACAGGGGGGCCTACGAGCAGTACTTC. The genes are TRBV27 and TRBJ2-7; TRBD1 agrees at 8 bases. V lost 3 bases and J lost 2; bases outside the gene matches: 3. The V gene's germline CDR1 is MNHEY and CDR2 SMNVEV (reference sequence). This CDR3 has 14 residues.

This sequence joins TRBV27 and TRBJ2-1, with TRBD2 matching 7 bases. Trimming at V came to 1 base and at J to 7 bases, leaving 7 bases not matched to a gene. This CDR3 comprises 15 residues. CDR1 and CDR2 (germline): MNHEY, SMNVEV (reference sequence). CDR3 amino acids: CASSLWSGGLNEQFF. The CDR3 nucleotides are TGTGCCAGCAGTTTATGGTCGGGGGGACTGAATGAGCAGTTCTTC.

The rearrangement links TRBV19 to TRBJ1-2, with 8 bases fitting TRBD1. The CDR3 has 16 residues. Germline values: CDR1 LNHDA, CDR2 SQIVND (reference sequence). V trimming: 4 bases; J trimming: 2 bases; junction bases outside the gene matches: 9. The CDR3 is CASSKQGELGNYGYTF. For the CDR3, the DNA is TGTGCCAGTAGTAAACAGGGGGAGCTGGGCAACTATGGCTACACCTTC.

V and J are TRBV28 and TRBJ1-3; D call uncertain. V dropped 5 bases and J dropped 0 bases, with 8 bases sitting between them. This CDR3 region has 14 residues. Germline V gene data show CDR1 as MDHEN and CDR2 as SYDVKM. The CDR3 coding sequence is TGTGCCAGCAGTGTATCAGGCTCTGGAAACACCATATATTTT. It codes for CASSVSGSGNTIYF.

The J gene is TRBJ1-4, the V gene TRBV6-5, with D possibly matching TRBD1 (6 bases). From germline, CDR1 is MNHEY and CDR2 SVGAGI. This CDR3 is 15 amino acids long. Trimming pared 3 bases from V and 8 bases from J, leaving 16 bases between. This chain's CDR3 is CASSYTDSLGEKLFF. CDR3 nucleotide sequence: TGTGCCAGCAGTTATACGGACAGCTTAGGCGAAAAACTGTTTTTT.

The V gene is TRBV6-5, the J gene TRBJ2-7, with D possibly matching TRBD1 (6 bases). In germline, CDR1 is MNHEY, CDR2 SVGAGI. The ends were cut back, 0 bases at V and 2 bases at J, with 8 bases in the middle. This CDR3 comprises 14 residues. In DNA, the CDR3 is TGTGCCAGCAGTTACTCGGGACAACCCTACGAGCAGTACTTC. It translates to CASSYSGQPYEQYF.

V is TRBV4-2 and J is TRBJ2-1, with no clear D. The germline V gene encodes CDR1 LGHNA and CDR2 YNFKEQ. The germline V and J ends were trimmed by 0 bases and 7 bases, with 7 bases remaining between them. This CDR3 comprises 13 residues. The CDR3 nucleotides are TGTGCCAGCAGCCAAGAGAGTTATAATGAGCAGTTCTTC. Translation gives CASSQESYNEQFF.

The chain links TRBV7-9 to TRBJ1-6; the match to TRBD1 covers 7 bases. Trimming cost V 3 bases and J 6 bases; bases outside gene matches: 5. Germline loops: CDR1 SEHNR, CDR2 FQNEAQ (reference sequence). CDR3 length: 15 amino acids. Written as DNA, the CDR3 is TGTGCCAGCAGCTTCCGGGACAGTCTTAATTCACCCCTCCACTTT. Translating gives CASSFRDSLNSPLHF.

DNA of the CDR3: TGTGCCAGCAGCTTCAAGGAGGGAGAGACCCAGTACTTC. Residues: CASSFKEGETQYF. The rearrangement links TRBV7-3 to TRBJ2-5; tentative D call: TRBD2 (6 bases). The length of the CDR3 is 13 residues. Per the germline V gene, CDR1 is SGHTA and CDR2 is FQGTGA. Between the trimmed V and J ends, which lost 3 bases and 4 bases, there was a span of 9 bases. Based on the CDR3 plus reference TRBV7-3 and TRBJ2-5, the full variable domain is GAGVSQTPSNKVTEKGKYVELRCDPISGHTALYWYRQSLGQGPEFLIYFQGTGAADDSGLPNDRFFAVRPEGSVSTLKIQRTERGDSAVYLCASSFKEGETQYFGPGTRLLVL.

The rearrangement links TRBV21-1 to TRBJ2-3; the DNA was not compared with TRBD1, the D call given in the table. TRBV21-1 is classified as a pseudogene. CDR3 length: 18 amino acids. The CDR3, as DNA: TGTGCCAGCAGCTCAAGGGAAGACAGGCGTGCTAGCACAGATACGCAGTATTTT. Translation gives CASSSREDRRASTDTQYF.

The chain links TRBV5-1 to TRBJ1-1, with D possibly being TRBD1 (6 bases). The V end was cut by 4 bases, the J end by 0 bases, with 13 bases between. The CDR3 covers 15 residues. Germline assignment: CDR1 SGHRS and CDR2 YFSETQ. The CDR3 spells CASSTPGHLNTEAFF. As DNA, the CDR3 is TGCGCCAGCAGCACGCCGGGACACTTGAACACTGAAGCTTTCTTT.

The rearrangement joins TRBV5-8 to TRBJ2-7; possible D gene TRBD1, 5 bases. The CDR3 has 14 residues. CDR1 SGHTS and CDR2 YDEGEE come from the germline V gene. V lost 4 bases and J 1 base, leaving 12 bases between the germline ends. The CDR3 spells CASSVGGASYEQYF. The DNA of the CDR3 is TGTGCCAGCAGCGTTGGTGGGGCTTCCTACGAGCAGTACTTC.

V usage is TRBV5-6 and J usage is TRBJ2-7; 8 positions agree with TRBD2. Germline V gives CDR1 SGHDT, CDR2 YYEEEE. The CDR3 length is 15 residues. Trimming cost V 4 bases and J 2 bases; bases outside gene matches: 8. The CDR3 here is CASSPGGGGAYEQYF. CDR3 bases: TGTGCCAGCAGCCCCGGGGGGGGTGGGGCCTACGAGCAGTACTTC.

The CDR3 DNA is TGCGCCAGCAGTGAGGACAGGGGTGCTGAAGCTTTCTTT. It translates to CASSEDRGAEAFF. The rearrangement joins TRBV10-1 to TRBJ1-1, with 8 nucleotides matching TRBD1. Losses at the gene ends were 2 bases for V and 6 bases for J; bases not matched to a gene: 2. Germline loops: CDR1 WNHNN, CDR2 SYGVQD (reference sequence). The CDR3 consists of 13 residues.

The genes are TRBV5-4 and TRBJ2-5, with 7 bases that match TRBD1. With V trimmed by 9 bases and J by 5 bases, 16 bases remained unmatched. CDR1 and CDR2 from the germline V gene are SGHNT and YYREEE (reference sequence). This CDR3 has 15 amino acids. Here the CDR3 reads CATQLKTGWYETQYF. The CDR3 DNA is TGTGCCACTCAACTTAAGACAGGGTGGTACGAGACCCAGTACTTC.

CDR3: CASRTGIGYTF. As DNA, the CDR3 is TGTGCCAGCCGGACAGGGATAGGCTACACCTTC. The chain is built from TRBV19 and TRBJ1-2; TRBD1 matches at 8 bases. Germline trimming cut 9 bases from V and 8 bases from J; bases unmatched to any gene: 5. The germline V gene has CDR1 LNHDA and CDR2 SQIVND (reference sequence). This CDR3 is 11 amino acids long.

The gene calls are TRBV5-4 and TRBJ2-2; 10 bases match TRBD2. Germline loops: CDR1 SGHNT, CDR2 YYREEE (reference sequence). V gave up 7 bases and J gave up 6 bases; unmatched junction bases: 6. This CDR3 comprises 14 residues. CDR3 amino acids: CASSERGGSGELFF. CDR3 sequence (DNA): TGTGCCAGCTCTGAGCGGGGGGGCTCCGGGGAGCTGTTTTTT.

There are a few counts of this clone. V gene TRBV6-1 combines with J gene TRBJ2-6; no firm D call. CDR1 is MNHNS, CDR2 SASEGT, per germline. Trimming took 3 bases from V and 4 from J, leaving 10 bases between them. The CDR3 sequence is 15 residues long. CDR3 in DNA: TGTGCCAGCAGTGATGATGCTACCGGGGCCAACGTCCTGACTTTC. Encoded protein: CASSDDATGANVLTF.

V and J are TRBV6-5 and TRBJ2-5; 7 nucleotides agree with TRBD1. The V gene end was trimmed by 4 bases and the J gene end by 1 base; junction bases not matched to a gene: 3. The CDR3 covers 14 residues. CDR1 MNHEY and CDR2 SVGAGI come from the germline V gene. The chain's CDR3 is CASSSRDSQETQYF. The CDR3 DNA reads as TGTGCCAGCAGTTCCCGGGACAGCCAAGAGACCCAGTACTTC.

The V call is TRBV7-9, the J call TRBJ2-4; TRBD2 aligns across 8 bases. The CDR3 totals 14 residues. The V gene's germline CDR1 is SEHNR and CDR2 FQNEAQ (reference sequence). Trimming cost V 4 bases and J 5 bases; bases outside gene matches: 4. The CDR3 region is CASSSLAEENIQYF. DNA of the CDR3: TGTGCCAGCAGCTCACTAGCGGAAGAAAACATTCAGTACTTC.

The DNA for the CDR3 is TGTGCCAGTAGTTCAACGGGAGCGTTTACCTACAATGAGCAGTTCTTC. Translated, it gives CASSSTGAFTYNEQFF. The rearrangement uses TRBV19 and TRBJ2-1; D is possibly TRBD2 (6 bases). Germline-derived CDR1 and CDR2 are LNHDA and SQIVND (reference sequence). The CDR3 consists of 16 residues. Trimming stripped 5 bases from V and 2 bases from J, with 16 bases between.

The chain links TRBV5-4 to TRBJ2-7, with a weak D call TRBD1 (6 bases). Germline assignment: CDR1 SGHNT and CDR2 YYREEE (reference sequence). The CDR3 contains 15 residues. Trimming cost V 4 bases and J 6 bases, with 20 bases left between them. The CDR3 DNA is TGTGCCAGCAGCCCGAACCCCGGGACAACGGGCGAGCAGTACTTC. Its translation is CASSPNPGTTGEQYF.

CDR3 amino acids: CASSLGVDSYSNQPQHF. The CDR3 DNA follows: TGTGCCAGCAGCTTAGGAGTAGACAGCTATAGCAATCAGCCCCAGCATTTT. The chain employs TRBV7-8 and TRBJ1-5, with D perhaps TRBD1 (5 bases). The CDR3 sequence is 17 residues long. The V gene lost 1 base and the J gene lost 0 bases, with 13 bases spanning the gap. Germline assignment: CDR1 SGHVS and CDR2 FQNEAQ.

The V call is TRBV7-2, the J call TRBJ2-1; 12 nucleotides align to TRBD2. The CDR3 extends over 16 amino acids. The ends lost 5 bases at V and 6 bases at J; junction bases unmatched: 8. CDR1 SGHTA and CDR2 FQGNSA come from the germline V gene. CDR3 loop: CASSPLTSGGPNEQFF. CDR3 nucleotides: TGTGCCAGCAGCCCCTTGACTAGCGGGGGACCCAATGAGCAGTTCTTC.

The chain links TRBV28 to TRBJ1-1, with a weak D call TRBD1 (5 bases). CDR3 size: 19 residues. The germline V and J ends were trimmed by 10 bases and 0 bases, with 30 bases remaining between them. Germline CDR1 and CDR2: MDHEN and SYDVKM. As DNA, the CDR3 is TGTGCCACAGATACGAACCTGCGGGACGGCAGCCACATGAACACTGAAGCTTTCTTT. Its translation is CATDTNLRDGSHMNTEAFF.

This chain's CDR3 is CASSQDRVSYEQYF. The CDR3 DNA is TGTGCCAGCAGCCAGGACAGAGTCTCTTACGAGCAGTACTTC. The gene calls are TRBV6-4 and TRBJ2-7; tentative D call: TRBD1 (6 bases). Germline assignment: CDR1 MRHNA and CDR2 SNTAGT. CDR3 length: 14 amino acids. Trimming removed 6 bases from V and 4 bases from J, with 16 bases in between.